Following are 22 T cell receptor beta chains from one sample sequenced in a study of cytomegalovirus exposure and HLA in healthy donors. PCR primers comprised 60 Vbeta and 13 Jbeta primers. The protocol was immunoSEQ multiplex PCR, while the TCRdb copy is restricted to in-frame clones and leaves out a portion. The repertoire holds roughly 190,000 clones, with approximately 86% as singletons. Source material: PBMCs. The receptors shown here come from a young woman in good health and CMV-seronegative.

V is TRBV9 and J is TRBJ2-3; 8 bases are a match to TRBD1. Germline V gives CDR1 SGDLS, CDR2 YYNGEE. The length of the CDR3 is 16 residues. V gave up 4 bases and J gave up 0 bases; unmatched junction bases: 7. CDR3 sequence reads: CASSTRDRSSTDTQYF. CDR3 DNA: TGTGCCAGCAGCACCCGGGACAGGAGTAGCACAGATACGCAGTATTTT.

The chain employs TRBV4-3 and TRBJ2-3, with 9 bases lining up with TRBD2. The J segment lost 5 bases and the V segment lost 1 base, leaving 7 bases of the junction unmatched. Germline values: CDR1 LGHNA, CDR2 YSLEER. The CDR3 totals 16 residues. The CDR3 DNA follows: TGCGCCAGCAGCCAAGGGCTAGCGGGGAGGGAAGATACGCAGTATTTT. Amino acids: CASSQGLAGREDTQYF.

This sequence joins TRBV7-2 and TRBJ2-7; D unclear. V was clipped by 1 base and J by 5 bases, with 9 bases between them. Germline CDR1 SGHTA, CDR2 FQGNSA. This CDR3 has 13 amino acids. The CDR3: CASSLGLKDEQYF. CDR3 sequence (DNA): TGTGCCAGCAGCTTAGGACTGAAGGACGAGCAGTACTTC. Filled out from reference TRBV7-2 and TRBJ2-7, the complete variable domain reads GAGVSQSPSNKVTEKGKDVELRCDPISGHTALYWYRQSLGQGLEFLIYFQGNSAPDKSGLPSDRFSAERTGGSVSTLTIQRTQQEDSAVYLCASSLGLKDEQYFGPGTRLTVT.

The J gene is TRBJ1-1, the V gene TRBV5-1; the match to TRBD1 covers 9 bases. V lost 5 bases and J lost 0; bases outside the gene matches: 5. The CDR3 spans 15 residues. The germline CDR1 and CDR2 sequences are SGHRS and YFSETQ. CDR3 DNA: TGCGCCAGCAGTCCCGGGACAGGGATGAACACTGAAGCTTTCTTT. It is translated as CASSPGTGMNTEAFF.

This sequence joins TRBV19 and TRBJ1-5, with 7 bases matching TRBD1. In germline, CDR1 is LNHDA, CDR2 SQIVND (reference sequence). The CDR3 covers 13 residues. V trimming: 5 bases; J trimming: 9 bases; junction bases outside the gene matches: 7. The CDR3 loop reads CASSLEGGTPQHF. The CDR3, as DNA: TGTGCCAGTAGTCTGGAAGGGGGCACGCCCCAGCATTTT.

This clone has only a few counts. The chain carries TRBV27 and TRBJ2-7, with a weak D call TRBD1 (5 bases). CDR3 length equals 16 residues. The V and J ends lost 4 bases and 0 bases respectively, with 16 bases between them. Germline CDR1 and CDR2: MNHEY and SMNVEV (reference sequence). CDR3 amino acids: CASSSTLRAGSYEQYF. The CDR3 region has the DNA TGTGCCAGCAGTTCTACCCTCAGGGCCGGCTCCTACGAGCAGTACTTC.

This chain joins TRBV12-5 and TRBJ2-2; D gene uncertain. CDR3 length equals 15 residues. Trimming took 3 bases from V and 0 from J, leaving 8 bases between them. Germline V gene sequence: CDR1 LGHNT, CDR2 FRNRAP. CDR3 nucleotide sequence: TGTGCTAGTGGTTTCATCCACTCGAACACCGGGGAGCTGTTTTTT. The encoded protein is CASGFIHSNTGELFF.

The genes are TRBV7-9 and TRBJ2-1; TRBD2 aligns across 10 bases. Looked up from germline, CDR1 is SEHNR and CDR2 is FQNEAQ (reference sequence). The CDR3 extends over 18 amino acids. V lost 6 bases and J lost 7; bases outside the gene matches: 18. The CDR3 reads CASRGLGPQREGQNEQFF. For the CDR3, the DNA is TGTGCCAGCAGGGGATTGGGGCCGCAGCGGGAGGGCCAAAATGAGCAGTTCTTC.

The chain uses TRBV19 and TRBJ1-5; D ambiguous. This CDR3 comprises 13 residues. Between the trimmed V and J ends, which lost 1 base and 7 bases, there was a span of 8 bases. Germline-derived CDR1 and CDR2 are LNHDA and SQIVND (reference sequence). CDR3 sequence (DNA): TGTGCCAGTAGTATAGTCGCGAGGCAGCCCCAGCATTTT. This sequence encodes CASSIVARQPQHF.

This clone was seen just once. CDR3: CASSFGQGRGEKLFF. Written as DNA, the CDR3 is TGTGCCAGCAGCTTTGGACAGGGAAGGGGTGAAAAACTGTTTTTT. The chain joins TRBV7-9 to TRBJ1-4; 8 bases line up with TRBD1. V was clipped by 3 bases and J by 7 bases; unmatched bases: 7. This CDR3 has 15 amino acids. Germline lookup yields CDR1 SEHNR and CDR2 FQNEAQ (reference sequence).

This clone was recorded once. This rearrangement joins TRBV10-1 to TRBJ2-1, with 8 bases fitting TRBD2. V lost 7 bases to trimming and J lost 4 bases; unmatched junction nucleotides: 9. The CDR3 contains 15 residues. Per the germline V gene, CDR1 is WNHNN and CDR2 is SYGVQD (reference sequence). The CDR3 here is CASTSGSGGYNEQFF. The CDR3 DNA sequence: TGCGCCAGCACCTCCGGCAGCGGGGGTTACAATGAGCAGTTCTTC.

The chain uses TRBV2 and TRBJ1-4, with 8 bases aligning to TRBD1. This CDR3 region has 16 residues. Trimming took 7 bases from V and 2 from J; bases not matched to a gene: 9. Per the germline V gene, CDR1 is SNHLY and CDR2 is FYNNEI. The CDR3 reads CASITQSGGTNEKLFF. CDR3 nucleotides: TGTGCCAGCATTACTCAATCAGGGGGCACTAATGAAAAACTGTTTTTT.

This clone showed up just a few times. Here the CDR3 DNA reads TGTGCCAGCAGAAGACTAGCGGGAGGTGGAGGGGAGCAGTACTTC. Its translation is CASRRLAGGGGEQYF. The chain recombines TRBV27 with TRBJ2-7, with 13 bases lining up with TRBD2. Per germline, CDR1 MNHEY and CDR2 SMNVEV (reference sequence). The CDR3 has 15 residues. V lost 6 bases to trimming and J lost 7 bases; unmatched junction nucleotides: 9.

Points on this clone: Here the CDR3 omits its conserved ending phenylalanine or tryptophan, so a read error is the likely source. This chain links TRBV2 with TRBJ1-6, with D hard to call. This CDR3 contains 14 residues. The germline V and J ends were trimmed by 6 bases and 9 bases, with 15 bases remaining between them. Per the germline V gene, CDR1 is SNHLY and CDR2 is FYNNEI. The CDR3 here is CASREGPGGSPLHL. The CDR3 region has the DNA TGTGCCAGCAGGGAGGGCCCCGGTGGTTCACCCCTCCACCTT.

This clone was recorded only once. The chain couples TRBV7-9 to TRBJ2-5, with D perhaps TRBD2 (6 bases). Germline assignment: CDR1 SEHNR and CDR2 FQNEAQ (reference sequence). The CDR3 spans 15 residues. The V and J ends lost 1 base and 1 base respectively, with 10 bases between them. The CDR3 reads CASSLVEGTQETQYF. CDR3 DNA sequence: TGTGCCAGCAGCTTAGTGGAGGGAACCCAAGAGACCCAGTACTTC.

The chain carries TRBV2 and TRBJ1-5, with a weak D call TRBD1 (5 bases). V lost 8 bases and J lost 9, with 14 bases in between. There are 12 residues in the CDR3. The germline V gene has CDR1 SNHLY and CDR2 FYNNEI. The CDR3 sequence: CASGGDRRPQHF. CDR3 DNA sequence: TGTGCCAGCGGGGGGGACCGGAGGCCCCAGCATTTT.

The chain employs TRBV6-5 and TRBJ1-4, with D unresolved. Germline lookup yields CDR1 MNHEY and CDR2 SVGAGI. Between the trimmed V and J ends, which lost 6 bases and 8 bases, there was a span of 16 bases. The CDR3 is 14 amino acids. CDR3 region: CASSREPGQEKLFF. CDR3 in DNA: TGTGCCAGCAGCCGAGAACCGGGTCAGGAAAAACTGTTTTTT.

The chain combines TRBV19 with TRBJ1-1; D unclear. V was clipped by 3 bases and J by 0 bases, with 8 bases between them. The length of the CDR3 is 14 residues. Germline V CDR1 and CDR2: LNHDA, SQIVND (reference sequence). CDR3 sequence reads: CASSIPGMNTEAFF. The CDR3, as DNA: TGTGCCAGTAGTATCCCAGGTATGAACACTGAAGCTTTCTTT.

V is TRBV30 and J is TRBJ1-3; D is undetermined. Germline V gene lookup returns CDR1 GTSNPN and CDR2 SVGIG (reference sequence). Trimming left V 0 bases short and J 3 bases short, with 9 bases between. The CDR3 covers 14 residues. The chain's CDR3 is CAWSVQRSGNTIYF. CDR3 bases: TGTGCCTGGAGTGTACAAAGGAGTGGAAACACCATATATTTT.

The rearrangement links TRBV6-5 to TRBJ1-2; 10 nucleotides agree with TRBD1. The CDR3 runs 15 residues. The trim removed 6 bases at V and 7 bases at J, leaving 11 bases unmatched. The germline V gene has CDR1 MNHEY and CDR2 SVGAGI. CDR3 residues: CASRLTRDRGPGYTF. For the CDR3, the DNA is TGTGCCAGCAGGCTTACCCGGGACAGGGGACCTGGCTACACCTTC.

V usage is TRBV11-2 and J usage is TRBJ2-1, with TRBD1 identical over 8 bases. Germline lookup yields CDR1 SGHAT and CDR2 FQNNGV. The CDR3 has 14 amino acids. The J segment lost 6 bases and the V segment lost 5 bases, leaving 6 bases of the junction unmatched. The CDR3 DNA reads TGTGCCAGCAGCCGGGGACAGGTGGGCAATGAGCAGTTCTTC. This encodes CASSRGQVGNEQFF. Full variable domain (remainder filled in from reference TRBV11-2 and TRBJ2-1): EAGVAQSPRYKIIEKRQSVAFWCNPISGHATLYWYQQILGQGPKLLIQFQNNGVVDDSQLPKDRFSAERLKGVDSTLKIQPAKLEDSAVYLCASSRGQVGNEQFFGPGTRLTVL.

The chain carries TRBV21-1 and TRBJ2-7; the D call of TRBD2 is as the table states it, not checked on the DNA. TRBV21-1 is described as a pseudogene. The CDR3 totals 19 residues. CDR3 coding DNA: TGTGCCAGCAGCAAATTCGGCCCGCGACTAGCGGGAGGGGGCTACGAGCAGTACTTC. Its translation is CASSKFGPRLAGGGYEQYF.